This entry features one TCR beta chain sequence. Its antigen target is currently unknown. It has no much larger one-base neighbor in the sample; base qualities were not kept. The immunoSEQ Assay, a bias-controlled multiplex PCR, was used to amplify TCRbeta CDR3 regions from genomic DNA. The paper's processing steps were these. The number of nucleated cells in each sample was estimated from the amplification of reference gene primers within the assay. To quantify the absolute abundance of each unique TCRbeta CDR3 rearrangement, sequence reads were collapsed and filtered. For each sample, productive Simpson clonality was calculated as the square root of Simpson's diversity index over productive rearrangements. In TCRdb, the immuneACCESS table is reduced to in-frame sequences with V and J assigned. These tables do not hold every clone; where another copy was compared, an unresolved V gene accounts for under half, and the others remain unexplained. D and trimming come from the DNA, and the V and J calls and clone size come from that table. The sample contains 300,000 to 400,000 clones, more than 75% of them found a single time. Under 4.5% of the sample goes to the ten largest clones.

Each collaborating institution followed its own protocols to collect whole blood in K2EDTA tubes. For TCRbeta analysis, collaborator samples were shipped as frozen whole blood, as isolated PBMCs, or as DNA extracted from either sample type. V gives up 5 bases and J gives up 5 bases, and the segment between their germline ends measures 12 bases. From cysteine to phenylalanine, the CDR3 is 13 amino acids long. The entry retains the CDR3 DNA only, 39 bases that are in frame from base 1. The CDR1 and CDR2 encoded by the germline V gene (reference sequence) are MNHEY and SMNVEV. These data are taken from a study of blood T cell repertoires in COVID-19 (dated by TCRdb to about 2020). With regard to the full study: Samples from collaborators originated in the United States, Italy and Spain and spanned both the acute and convalescent phases of COVID-19. The material from the prospective study consisted of cDNA or gDNA derived from T cells, B-cell-depleted T cells, or PBMCs. Subjects who had been exposed to COVID-19, were actively infected with it, or had recovered from it provided the deeply sampled blood TCRbeta repertoires that made up the dataset. A freely available public database, intended as a resource for researchers studying the immune response to SARS-CoV-2, is where the repertoires were released. The samples were drawn from the first 160 participants of the ongoing ImmuneRACE study and from 950 to 1,500 subjects provided by 6 global collaborators. Nearly every sample came with metadata listing a de-identified subject ID, COVID-19 status, age in years and sex. Where available, HLA class I and class II types were taken from metadata supplied by the sample provider and were not determined by assay-based typing.

The paper's findings and limits, for the study overall: The quantity of clinical and demographic metadata differed by source and by participant and was supplied without curation.

The rearranged chain carries TRBV27 and TRBJ1-2; the D segment could be TRBD1, given 6 matching bases. The clonotype was recovered from a woman between 45 and 65 years old with active or convalescent COVID-19. The source material was peripheral blood. DNA sequence: TGTGCCAGCAGTCCGGGACAAGCATATGGCTACACCTTC. The encoded protein is CASSPGQAYGYTF.